This TCR beta chain was sequenced during a study of control samples from healthy donors and cancer patients. Assay: immunoSEQ multiplex PCR; the TCRdb copy retains only in-frame clones and omits some. The table has roughly 130,000 clones, over 85% seen once. Sequenced sample: blood. The TCR originated in a man under 40 in good health.

The CDR3 DNA reads as TGCAGTGCTACCAGAGCCCCGGGCCAGTACTTC. It encodes CSATRAPGQYF. The rearrangement uses TRBV20-1 and TRBJ2-5; D uncertain. Germline CDR1 and CDR2: DFQATT and SNEGSKA (reference sequence). Trimming stripped 4 bases from V and 10 bases from J, with 13 bases between. This CDR3 region has 11 residues.